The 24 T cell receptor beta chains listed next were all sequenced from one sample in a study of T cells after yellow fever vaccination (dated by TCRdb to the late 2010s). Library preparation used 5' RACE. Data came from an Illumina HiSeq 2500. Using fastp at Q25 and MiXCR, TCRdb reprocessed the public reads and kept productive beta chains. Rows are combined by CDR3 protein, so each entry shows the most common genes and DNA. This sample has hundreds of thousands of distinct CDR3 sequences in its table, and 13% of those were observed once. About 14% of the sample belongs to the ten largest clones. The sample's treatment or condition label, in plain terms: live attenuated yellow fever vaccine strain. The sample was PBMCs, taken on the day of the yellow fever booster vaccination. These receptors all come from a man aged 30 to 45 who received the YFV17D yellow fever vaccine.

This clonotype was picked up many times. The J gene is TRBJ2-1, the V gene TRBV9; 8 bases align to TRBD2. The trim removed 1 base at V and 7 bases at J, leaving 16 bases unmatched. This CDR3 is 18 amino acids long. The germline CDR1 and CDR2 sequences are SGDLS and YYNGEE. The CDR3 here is CASSVTGRLASQGNEQFF. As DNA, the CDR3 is TGTGCCAGCAGCGTAACTGGACGACTAGCGAGTCAAGGTAATGAGCAGTTCTTC.

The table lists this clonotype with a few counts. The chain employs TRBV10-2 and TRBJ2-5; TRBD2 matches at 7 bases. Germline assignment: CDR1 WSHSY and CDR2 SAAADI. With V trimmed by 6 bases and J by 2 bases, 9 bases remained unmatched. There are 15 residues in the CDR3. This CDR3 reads CASRGEGGHQETQYF. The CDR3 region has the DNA TGCGCCAGCAGGGGGGAGGGCGGGCATCAAGAGACCCAGTACTTC.

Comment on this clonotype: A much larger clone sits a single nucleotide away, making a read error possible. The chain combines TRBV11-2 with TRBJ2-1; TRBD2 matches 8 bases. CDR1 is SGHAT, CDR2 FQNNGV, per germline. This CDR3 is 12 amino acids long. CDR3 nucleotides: TGTGGCAGCAGCTACGGGGGGGGTGAGCAGTTCTTC. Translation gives CGSSYGGGEQFF.

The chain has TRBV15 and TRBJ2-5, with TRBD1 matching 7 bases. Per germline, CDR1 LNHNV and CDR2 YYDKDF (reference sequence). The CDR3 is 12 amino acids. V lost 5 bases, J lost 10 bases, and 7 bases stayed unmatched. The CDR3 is CATSPPNRGQYF. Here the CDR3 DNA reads TGTGCCACCAGCCCGCCCAACAGGGGCCAGTACTTC.

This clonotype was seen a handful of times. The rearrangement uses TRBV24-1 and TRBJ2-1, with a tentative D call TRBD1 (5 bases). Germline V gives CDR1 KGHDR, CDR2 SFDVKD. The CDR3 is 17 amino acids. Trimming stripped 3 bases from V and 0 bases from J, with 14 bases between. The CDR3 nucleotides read TGTGCCACCAGTGATACCTCACAGGCGTTCTCCTACAATGAGCAGTTCTTC. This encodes CATSDTSQAFSYNEQFF.

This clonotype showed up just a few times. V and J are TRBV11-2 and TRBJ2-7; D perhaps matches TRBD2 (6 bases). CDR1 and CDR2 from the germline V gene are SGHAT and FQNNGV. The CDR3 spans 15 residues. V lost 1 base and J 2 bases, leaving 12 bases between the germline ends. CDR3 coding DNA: TGTGCCAGCAGCTTAGTTTCCGGGGGACCCTACGAGCAGTACTTC. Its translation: CASSLVSGGPYEQYF.

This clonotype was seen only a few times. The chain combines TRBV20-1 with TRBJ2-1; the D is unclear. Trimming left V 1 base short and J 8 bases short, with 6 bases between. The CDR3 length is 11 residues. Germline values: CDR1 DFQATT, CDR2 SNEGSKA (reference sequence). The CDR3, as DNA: TGCAGTGCTAGAGGTCGGCATGAGCAGTTCTTC. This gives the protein CSARGRHEQFF.

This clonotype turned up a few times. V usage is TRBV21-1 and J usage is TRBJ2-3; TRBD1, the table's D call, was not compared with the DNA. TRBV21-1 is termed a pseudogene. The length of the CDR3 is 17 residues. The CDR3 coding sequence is TGTGCCAGCAGCAACGCAGCGCCAGGAGTTGGCACAGATACGCAGTATTTT. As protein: CASSNAAPGVGTDTQYF.

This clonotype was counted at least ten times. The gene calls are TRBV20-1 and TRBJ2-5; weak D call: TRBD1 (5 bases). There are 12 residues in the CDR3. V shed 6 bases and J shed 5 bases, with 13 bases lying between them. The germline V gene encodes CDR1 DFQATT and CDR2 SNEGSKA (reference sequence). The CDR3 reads CSAMTASETQYF. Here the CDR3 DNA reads TGCAGTGCCATGACAGCTTCCGAGACCCAGTACTTC.

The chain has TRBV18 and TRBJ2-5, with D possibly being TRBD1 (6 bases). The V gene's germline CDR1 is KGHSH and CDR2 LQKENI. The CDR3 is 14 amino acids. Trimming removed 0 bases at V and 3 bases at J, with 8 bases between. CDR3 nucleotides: TGTGCCAGCTCACCACCCGGACAGAAAGAGACCCAGTACTTC. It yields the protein CASSPPGQKETQYF.

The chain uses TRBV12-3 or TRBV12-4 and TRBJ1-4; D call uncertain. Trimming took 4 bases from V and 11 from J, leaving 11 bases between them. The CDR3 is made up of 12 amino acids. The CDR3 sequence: CASSYRRQKLFF. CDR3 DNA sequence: TGTGCCAGCAGTTACCGGCGTCAGAAACTGTTTTTT.

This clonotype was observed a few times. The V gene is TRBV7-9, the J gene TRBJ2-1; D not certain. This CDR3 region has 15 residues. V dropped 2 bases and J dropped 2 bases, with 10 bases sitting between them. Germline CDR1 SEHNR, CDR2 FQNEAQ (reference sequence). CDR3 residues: CASSLRARTYNEQFF. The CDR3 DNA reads TGTGCCAGCAGCTTACGCGCCAGGACCTACAATGAGCAGTTCTTC.

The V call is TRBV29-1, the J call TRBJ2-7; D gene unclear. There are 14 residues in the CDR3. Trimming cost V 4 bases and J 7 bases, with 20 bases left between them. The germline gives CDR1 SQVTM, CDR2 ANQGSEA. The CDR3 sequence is CSVGQTDRPREQYF. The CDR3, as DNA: TGCAGCGTTGGTCAGACCGACCGCCCGCGTGAGCAGTACTTC.

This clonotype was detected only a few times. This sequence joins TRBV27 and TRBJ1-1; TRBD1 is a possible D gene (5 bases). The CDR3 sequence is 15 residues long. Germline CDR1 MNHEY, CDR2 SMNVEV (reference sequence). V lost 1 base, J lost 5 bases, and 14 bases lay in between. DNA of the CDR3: TGTGCCAGCAGTTTATTCCCAGGGTGGGATACTGAAGCTTTCTTT. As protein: CASSLFPGWDTEAFF.

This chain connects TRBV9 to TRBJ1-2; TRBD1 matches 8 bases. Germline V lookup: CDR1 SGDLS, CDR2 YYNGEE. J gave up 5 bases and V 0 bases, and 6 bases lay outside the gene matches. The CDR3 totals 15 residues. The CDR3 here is CASSVAPTGVYGYTF. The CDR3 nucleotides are TGTGCCAGCAGCGTAGCCCCGACAGGGGTTTATGGCTACACCTTC.

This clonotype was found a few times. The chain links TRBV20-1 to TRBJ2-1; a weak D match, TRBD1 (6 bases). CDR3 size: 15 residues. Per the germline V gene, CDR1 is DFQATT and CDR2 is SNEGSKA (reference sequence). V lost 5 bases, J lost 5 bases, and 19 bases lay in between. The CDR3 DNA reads TGCAGTGCTCCCCAGACAGGCCTCGGGAACAATGAGCAGTTCTTC. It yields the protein CSAPQTGLGNNEQFF.

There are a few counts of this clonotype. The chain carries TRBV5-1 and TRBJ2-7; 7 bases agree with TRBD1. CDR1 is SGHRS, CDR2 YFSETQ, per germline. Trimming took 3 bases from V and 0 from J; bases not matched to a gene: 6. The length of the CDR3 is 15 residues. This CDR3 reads CASSSLGQPSYEQYF. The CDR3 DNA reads TGCGCCAGCAGCTCTCTGGGACAGCCCTCCTACGAGCAGTACTTC.

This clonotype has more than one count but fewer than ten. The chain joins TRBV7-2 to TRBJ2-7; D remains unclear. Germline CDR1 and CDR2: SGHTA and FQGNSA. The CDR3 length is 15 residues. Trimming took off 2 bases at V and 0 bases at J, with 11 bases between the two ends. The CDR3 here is CASSLRTGVSYEQYF. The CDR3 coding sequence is TGTGCCAGCAGCTTAAGGACGGGTGTCTCCTACGAGCAGTACTTC.

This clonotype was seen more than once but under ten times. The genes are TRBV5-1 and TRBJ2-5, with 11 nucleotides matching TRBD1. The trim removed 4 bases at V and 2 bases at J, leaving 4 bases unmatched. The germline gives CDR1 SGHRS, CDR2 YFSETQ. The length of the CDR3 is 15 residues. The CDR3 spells CASSTGQGAQETQYF. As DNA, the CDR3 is TGCGCCAGCAGCACAGGACAGGGGGCACAAGAGACCCAGTACTTC.

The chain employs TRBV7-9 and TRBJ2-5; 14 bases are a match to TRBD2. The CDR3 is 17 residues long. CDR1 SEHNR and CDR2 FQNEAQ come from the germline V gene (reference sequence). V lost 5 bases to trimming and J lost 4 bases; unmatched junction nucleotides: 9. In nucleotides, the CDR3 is TGTGCCAGCAGCATACCGGGACTAGCGGGAGTAGGAGAGACCCAGTACTTC. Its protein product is CASSIPGLAGVGETQYF.

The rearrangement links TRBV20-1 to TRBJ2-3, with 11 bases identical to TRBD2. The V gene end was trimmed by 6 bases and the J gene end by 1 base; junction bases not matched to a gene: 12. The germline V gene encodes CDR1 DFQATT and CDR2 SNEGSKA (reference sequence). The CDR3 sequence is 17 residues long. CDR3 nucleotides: TGCAGTGCAACCGGGACTAGCGGTTACTTCGGCACAGATACGCAGTATTTT. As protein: CSATGTSGYFGTDTQYF.

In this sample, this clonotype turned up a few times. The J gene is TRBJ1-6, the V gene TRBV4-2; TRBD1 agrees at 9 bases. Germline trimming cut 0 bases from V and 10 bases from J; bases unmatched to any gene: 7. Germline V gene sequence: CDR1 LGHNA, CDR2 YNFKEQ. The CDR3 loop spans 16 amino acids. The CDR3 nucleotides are TGTGCCAGCAGCCAAGATTTGGGACAGGGAAGATCACCCCTCCACTTT. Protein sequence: CASSQDLGQGRSPLHF.

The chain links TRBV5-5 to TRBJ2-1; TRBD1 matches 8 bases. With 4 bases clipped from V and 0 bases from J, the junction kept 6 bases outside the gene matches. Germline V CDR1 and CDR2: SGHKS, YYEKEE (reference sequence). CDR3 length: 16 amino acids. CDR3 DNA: TGTGCCAGCAGCGCAAGGACAGGGAGCTCCTACAATGAGCAGTTCTTC. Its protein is CASSARTGSSYNEQFF.

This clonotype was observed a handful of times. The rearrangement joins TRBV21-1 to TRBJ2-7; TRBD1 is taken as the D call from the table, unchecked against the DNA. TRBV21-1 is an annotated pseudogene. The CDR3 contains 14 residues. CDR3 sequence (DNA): TGTGCCAGCAGCAAAAGACAGGGGGTCTACGAGCAGTACTTC. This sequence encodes CASSKRQGVYEQYF.